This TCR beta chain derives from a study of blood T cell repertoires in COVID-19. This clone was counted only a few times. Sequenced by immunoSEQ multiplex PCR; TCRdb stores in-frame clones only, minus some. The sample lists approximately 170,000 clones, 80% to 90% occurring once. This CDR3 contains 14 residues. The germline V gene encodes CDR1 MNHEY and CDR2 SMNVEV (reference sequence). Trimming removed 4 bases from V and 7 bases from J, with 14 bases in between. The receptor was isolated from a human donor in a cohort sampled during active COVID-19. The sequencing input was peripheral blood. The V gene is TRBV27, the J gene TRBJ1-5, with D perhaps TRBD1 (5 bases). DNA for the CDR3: TGTGCCAGCAGTTCCCGGGATGGGGGGCAGCCCCAGCATTTT. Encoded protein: CASSSRDGGQPQHF.